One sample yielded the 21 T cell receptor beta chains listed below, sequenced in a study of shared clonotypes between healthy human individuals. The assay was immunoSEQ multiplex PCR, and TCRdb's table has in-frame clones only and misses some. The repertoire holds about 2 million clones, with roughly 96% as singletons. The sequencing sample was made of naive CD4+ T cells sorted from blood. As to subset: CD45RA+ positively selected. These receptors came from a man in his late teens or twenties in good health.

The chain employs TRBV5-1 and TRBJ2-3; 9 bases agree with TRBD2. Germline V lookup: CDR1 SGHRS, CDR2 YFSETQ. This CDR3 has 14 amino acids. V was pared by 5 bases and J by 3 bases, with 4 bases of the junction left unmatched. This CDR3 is CASSPLAGTDTQYF. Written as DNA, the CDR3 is TGCGCCAGCAGTCCACTAGCGGGTACAGATACGCAGTATTTT.

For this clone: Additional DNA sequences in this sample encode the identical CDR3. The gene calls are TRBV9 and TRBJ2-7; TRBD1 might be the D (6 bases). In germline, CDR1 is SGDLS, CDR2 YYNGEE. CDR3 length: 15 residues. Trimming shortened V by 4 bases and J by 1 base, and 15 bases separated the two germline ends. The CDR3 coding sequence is TGTGCCAGCAGCCCCACTCGAGGGGGATCCTACGAGCAGTACTTC. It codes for CASSPTRGGSYEQYF.

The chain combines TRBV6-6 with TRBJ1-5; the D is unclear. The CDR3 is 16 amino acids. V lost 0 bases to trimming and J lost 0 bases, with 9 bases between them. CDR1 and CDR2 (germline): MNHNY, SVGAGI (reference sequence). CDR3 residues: CASSYSYGYSNQPQHF. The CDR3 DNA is TGTGCCAGCAGTTACTCATACGGGTATAGCAATCAGCCCCAGCATTTT.

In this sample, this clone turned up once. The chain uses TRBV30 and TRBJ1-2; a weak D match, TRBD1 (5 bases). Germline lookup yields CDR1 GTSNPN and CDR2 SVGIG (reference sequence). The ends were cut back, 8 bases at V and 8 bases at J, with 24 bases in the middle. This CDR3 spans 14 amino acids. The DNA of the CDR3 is TGTGCCCAAGCCGGGACCCAATTTTCCGTGGGCTACACCTTC. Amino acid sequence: CAQAGTQFSVGYTF.

Here the CDR3 reads CASSIAGGSYSPLHF. DNA of the CDR3: TGTGCCAGTAGTATAGCTGGGGGGTCTTATTCACCCCTCCACTTT. The chain combines TRBV19 with TRBJ1-6; a weak D match, TRBD1 (5 bases). Germline V gene data show CDR1 as LNHDA and CDR2 as SQIVND (reference sequence). This CDR3 is 15 amino acids long. The V end was cut by 1 base, the J end by 8 bases, with 12 bases between.

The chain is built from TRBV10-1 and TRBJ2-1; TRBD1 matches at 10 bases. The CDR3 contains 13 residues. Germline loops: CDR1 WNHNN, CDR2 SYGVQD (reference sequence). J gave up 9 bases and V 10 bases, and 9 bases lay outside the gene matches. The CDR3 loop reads CATSRDRGGEQFF. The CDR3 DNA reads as TGCGCCACCTCCCGGGACAGGGGCGGTGAGCAGTTCTTC.

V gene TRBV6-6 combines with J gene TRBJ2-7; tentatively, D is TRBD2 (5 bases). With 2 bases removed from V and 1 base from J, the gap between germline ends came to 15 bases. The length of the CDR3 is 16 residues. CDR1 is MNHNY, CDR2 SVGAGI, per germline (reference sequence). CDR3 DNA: TGTGCCAGCAGTTACGGTCAAGATACGGGATCCTACGAGCAGTACTTC. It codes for CASSYGQDTGSYEQYF.

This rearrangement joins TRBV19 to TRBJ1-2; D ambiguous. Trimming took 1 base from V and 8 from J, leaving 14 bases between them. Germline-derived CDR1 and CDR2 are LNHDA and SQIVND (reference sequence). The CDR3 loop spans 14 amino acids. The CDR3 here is CASSIGLPEGGYTF. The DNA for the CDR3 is TGTGCCAGTAGTATAGGCCTCCCGGAAGGGGGCTACACCTTC. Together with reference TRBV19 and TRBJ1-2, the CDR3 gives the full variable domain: DGGITQSPKYLFRKEGQNVTLSCEQNLNHDAMYWYRQDPGQGLRLIYYSQIVNDFQKGDIAEGYSVSREKKESFPLTVTSAQKNPTAFYLCASSIGLPEGGYTFGSGTRLTVV.

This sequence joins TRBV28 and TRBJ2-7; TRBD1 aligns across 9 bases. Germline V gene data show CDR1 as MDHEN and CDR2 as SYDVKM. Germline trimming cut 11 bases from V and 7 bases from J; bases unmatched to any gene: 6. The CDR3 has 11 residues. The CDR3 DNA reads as TGTGCCGGCTACGGACAGGGGGAGCAGTACTTC. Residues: CAGYGQGEQYF.

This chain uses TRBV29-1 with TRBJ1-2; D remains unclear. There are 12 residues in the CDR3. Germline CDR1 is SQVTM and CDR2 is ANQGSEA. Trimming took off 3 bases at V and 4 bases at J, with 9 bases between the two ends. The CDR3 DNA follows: TGCAGCGTTGAGGACGGATCCTATGGCTACACCTTC. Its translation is CSVEDGSYGYTF. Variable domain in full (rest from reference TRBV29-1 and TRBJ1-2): SAVISQKPSRDICQRGTSLTIQCQVDSQVTMMFWYRQQPGQSLTLIATANQGSEATYESGFVIDKFPISRPNLTFSTLTVSNMSPEDSSIYLCSVEDGSYGYTFGSGTRLTVV.

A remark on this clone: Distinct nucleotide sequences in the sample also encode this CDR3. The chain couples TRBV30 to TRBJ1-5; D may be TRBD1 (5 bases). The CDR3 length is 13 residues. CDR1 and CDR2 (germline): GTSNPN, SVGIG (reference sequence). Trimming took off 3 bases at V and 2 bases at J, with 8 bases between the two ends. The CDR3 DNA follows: TGTGCCTGGAGCCCACAGGGCAATCAGCCCCAGCATTTT. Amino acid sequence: CAWSPQGNQPQHF.

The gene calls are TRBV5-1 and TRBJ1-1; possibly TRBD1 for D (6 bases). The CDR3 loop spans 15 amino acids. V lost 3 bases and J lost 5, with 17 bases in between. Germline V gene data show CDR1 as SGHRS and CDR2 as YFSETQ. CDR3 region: CASSSELGGRTEAFF. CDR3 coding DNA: TGCGCCAGCAGCTCCGAACTTGGGGGGCGGACTGAAGCTTTCTTT.

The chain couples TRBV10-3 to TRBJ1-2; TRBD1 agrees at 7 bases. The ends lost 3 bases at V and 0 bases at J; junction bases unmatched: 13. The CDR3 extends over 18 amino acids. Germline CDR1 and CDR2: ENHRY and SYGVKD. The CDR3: CAISEQGRAGVSNYGYTF. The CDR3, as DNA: TGTGCCATCAGTGAACAGGGGCGGGCCGGCGTTTCTAACTATGGCTACACCTTC.

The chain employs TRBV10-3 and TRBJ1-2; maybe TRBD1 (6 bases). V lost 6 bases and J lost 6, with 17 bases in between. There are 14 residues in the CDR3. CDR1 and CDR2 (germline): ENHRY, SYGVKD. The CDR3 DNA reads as TGTGCCATCAGATACCAGGGGAAAGCAAATGGCTACACCTTC. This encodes CAIRYQGKANGYTF.

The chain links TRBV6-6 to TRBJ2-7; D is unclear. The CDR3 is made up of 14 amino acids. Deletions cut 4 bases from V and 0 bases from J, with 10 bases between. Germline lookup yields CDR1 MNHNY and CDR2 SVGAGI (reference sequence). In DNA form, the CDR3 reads TGTGCCAGCAGTTCCTACAGCAGCTCCTACGAGCAGTACTTC. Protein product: CASSSYSSSYEQYF.

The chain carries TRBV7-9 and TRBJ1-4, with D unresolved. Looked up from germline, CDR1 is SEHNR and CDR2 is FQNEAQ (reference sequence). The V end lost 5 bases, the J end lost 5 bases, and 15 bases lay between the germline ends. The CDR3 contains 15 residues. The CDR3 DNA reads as TGTGCCAGCAGCGATCTAGGGAATACGAATGAAAAACTGTTTTTT. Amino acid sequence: CASSDLGNTNEKLFF.

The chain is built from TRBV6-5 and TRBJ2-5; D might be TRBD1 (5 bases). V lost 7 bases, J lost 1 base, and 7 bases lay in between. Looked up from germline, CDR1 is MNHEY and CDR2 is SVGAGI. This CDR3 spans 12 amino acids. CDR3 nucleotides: TGTGCCAGCATGGACACCCAAGAGACCCAGTACTTC. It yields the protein CASMDTQETQYF.

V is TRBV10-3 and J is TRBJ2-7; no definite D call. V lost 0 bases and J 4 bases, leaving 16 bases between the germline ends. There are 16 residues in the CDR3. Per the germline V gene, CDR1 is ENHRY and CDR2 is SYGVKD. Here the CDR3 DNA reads TGTGCCATCAGTGAGTCGATCCAGTTGAGCAAGTACGAGCAGTACTTC. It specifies CAISESIQLSKYEQYF.

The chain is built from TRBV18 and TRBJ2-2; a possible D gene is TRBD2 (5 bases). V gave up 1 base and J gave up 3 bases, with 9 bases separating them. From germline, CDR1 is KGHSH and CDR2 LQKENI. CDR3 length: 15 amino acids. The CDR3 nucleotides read TGTGCCAGCTCACCACGAAAGGGAGACACCGGGGAGCTGTTTTTT. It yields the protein CASSPRKGDTGELFF.

CDR3 DNA: TGTGCCAGCAGTGGCCAGGGGCCCAGCACTAACTATGGCTACACCTTC. Protein product: CASSGQGPSTNYGYTF. The chain joins TRBV25-1 to TRBJ1-2, with D possibly TRBD1 on 6 matching bases. CDR1 and CDR2 (germline): MGHDK, SYGVNS. The V and J ends lost 4 bases and 0 bases respectively, with 15 bases between them. The CDR3 is 16 amino acids.

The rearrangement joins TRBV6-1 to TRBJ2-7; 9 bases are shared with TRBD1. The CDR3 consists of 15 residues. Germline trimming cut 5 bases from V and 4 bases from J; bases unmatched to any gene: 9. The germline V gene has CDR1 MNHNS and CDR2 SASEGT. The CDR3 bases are TGTGCCAGCAGTAGGCTCCGGGACAGGGATTACGAGCAGTACTTC. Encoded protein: CASSRLRDRDYEQYF.